Listed here is a single T cell receptor beta chain. The assay was immunoSEQ multiplex PCR, and TCRdb's table has in-frame clones only and misses some. The top ten clones hold around 5% of a sample with some 90,000 clones, approximately 91% of them seen once. The data derive from a study of T cell responses to AZD1222 COVID-19 vaccine. Germline CDR1 SGHNT, CDR2 YYREEE (reference sequence). The CDR3 totals 15 residues. Trimming left V 5 bases short and J 4 bases short, with 16 bases between. The gene calls are TRBV5-4 and TRBJ2-1; D not certain. Here the sequenced sample was peripheral blood, taken 28 days after the second AZD1222 dose. The TCR comes from an adult who received the AZD1222 COVID-19 vaccine. CDR3: CASSLRTGSYNEQFF. CDR3 coding DNA: TGTGCCAGCAGTTTACGGACGGGCTCGTACAATGAGCAGTTCTTC. Full variable domain (remainder filled in from reference TRBV5-4 and TRBJ2-1): ETGVTQSPTHLIKTRGQQVTLRCSSQSGHNTVSWYQQALGQGPQFIFQYYREEENGRGNFPPRFSGLQFPNYSSELNVNALELDDSALYLCASSLRTGSYNEQFFGPGTRLTVL.